The rows below give T cell receptor beta chains drawn from one sample of a study of blood T cell repertoires in COVID-19. TCRdb's table, derived via immunoSEQ multiplex PCR, lists solely in-frame clones and lacks some. Altogether some 96,000 clones are present, roughly nine tenths being singletons, with the ten largest covering around 7.2%. The material sequenced was peripheral blood. These receptors were taken from a man younger than 45 in a cohort sampled during active COVID-19. Both conserved end residues are part of each CDR3. A D gene is named only where the DNA matches it firmly. A row's size may be missing; if present it is once, few, many or a size class.

clone_size,d_call,j_call,v_call,cdr3_nt,cdr3_aa
-,TRBD1,TRBJ1-5,TRBV19,TGTGCCAGTAGTATAGGGCAGGGGGACTCTTCTGGACAGCCCCAGCATTTT,CASSIGQGDSSGQPQHF
few,-,TRBJ1-5,TRBV2,TGTGCCAGCAGTGAGGGGGGGAATCAGCCCCAGCATTTT,CASSEGGNQPQHF
-,TRBD2,TRBJ2-7,TRBV5-1,TGCGCCAGCAGCCCCGGGTACGGGGGGGCCAACTACGAGCAGTACTTC,CASSPGYGGANYEQYF
-,-,TRBJ1-3,TRBV12-3/TRBV12-4,TGTGCCAGCAGTTCAGGACAGGGAAACACCATATATTTT,CASSSGQGNTIYF
-,-,TRBJ1-1,TRBV5-1,TGCGCCAGCACCCAGACTTTGAACACTGAAGCTTTCTTT,CASTQTLNTEAFF
once,-,TRBJ2-7,TRBV7-2,TGTGCCAGCAGCTTAGACAGAGATGGATACTACGAGCAGTACTTC,CASSLDRDGYYEQYF
-,-,TRBJ2-5,TRBV5-4,TGTGCCAGCAGCTTGGAGGCCACAGGGGAGACCCAGTACTTC,CASSLEATGETQYF
-,-,TRBJ2-5,TRBV2,TGTGCCAGCAGTGCGACAGGACGGCGAGAGACCCAGTACTTC,CASSATGRRETQYF
once,TRBD2,TRBJ2-5,TRBV7-6,TGTGCCAGCAGCCCTAGGAACGCGGGGGGGCGGGGGACCCAGTACTTC,CASSPRNAGGRGTQYF
-,-,TRBJ2-3,TRBV30,TGTGCCTGGAGTCGTCCCGGGTCCCTCACAGATACGCAGTATTTT,CAWSRPGSLTDTQYF
-,-,TRBJ2-1,TRBV2,TGTGCCAGCAGTGAAGCAATTGATACTGGCGAGCGGAAGAAGCAGTTCTTC,CASSEAIDTGERKKQFF
-,-,TRBJ2-7,TRBV11-2,TGTGCCAGCAGCTTAGATGGCCCCTCCTACGAGCAGTACTTC,CASSLDGPSYEQYF
-,TRBD2,TRBJ2-3,TRBV5-8,TGTGCCAGCAGCCTCCAGCGGGGGGGCACAGATACGCAGTATTTT,CASSLQRGGTDTQYF
-,-,TRBJ1-2,TRBV6-5,TGTGCCAGCAGTTACGACCGCTCCCCGGGTGAGTATGGCTACACCTTC,CASSYDRSPGEYGYTF
-,-,TRBJ2-2,TRBV7-8,TGTGCCAGCAGCTCTCCGGGACATCACACCGGGGAGCTGTTTTTT,CASSSPGHHTGELFF
-,TRBD2,TRBJ2-1,TRBV13,TGTGCCAGCGAGTTTAGCGGGGGGGTAAGCTCCTACAATGAGCAGTTCTTC,CASEFSGGVSSYNEQFF
-,TRBD1,TRBJ2-5,TRBV5-1,TGCGCCAGCAGCTCGACAGGGGGCGCTGGTAAGGGGGAGACCCAGTACTTC,CASSSTGGAGKGETQYF